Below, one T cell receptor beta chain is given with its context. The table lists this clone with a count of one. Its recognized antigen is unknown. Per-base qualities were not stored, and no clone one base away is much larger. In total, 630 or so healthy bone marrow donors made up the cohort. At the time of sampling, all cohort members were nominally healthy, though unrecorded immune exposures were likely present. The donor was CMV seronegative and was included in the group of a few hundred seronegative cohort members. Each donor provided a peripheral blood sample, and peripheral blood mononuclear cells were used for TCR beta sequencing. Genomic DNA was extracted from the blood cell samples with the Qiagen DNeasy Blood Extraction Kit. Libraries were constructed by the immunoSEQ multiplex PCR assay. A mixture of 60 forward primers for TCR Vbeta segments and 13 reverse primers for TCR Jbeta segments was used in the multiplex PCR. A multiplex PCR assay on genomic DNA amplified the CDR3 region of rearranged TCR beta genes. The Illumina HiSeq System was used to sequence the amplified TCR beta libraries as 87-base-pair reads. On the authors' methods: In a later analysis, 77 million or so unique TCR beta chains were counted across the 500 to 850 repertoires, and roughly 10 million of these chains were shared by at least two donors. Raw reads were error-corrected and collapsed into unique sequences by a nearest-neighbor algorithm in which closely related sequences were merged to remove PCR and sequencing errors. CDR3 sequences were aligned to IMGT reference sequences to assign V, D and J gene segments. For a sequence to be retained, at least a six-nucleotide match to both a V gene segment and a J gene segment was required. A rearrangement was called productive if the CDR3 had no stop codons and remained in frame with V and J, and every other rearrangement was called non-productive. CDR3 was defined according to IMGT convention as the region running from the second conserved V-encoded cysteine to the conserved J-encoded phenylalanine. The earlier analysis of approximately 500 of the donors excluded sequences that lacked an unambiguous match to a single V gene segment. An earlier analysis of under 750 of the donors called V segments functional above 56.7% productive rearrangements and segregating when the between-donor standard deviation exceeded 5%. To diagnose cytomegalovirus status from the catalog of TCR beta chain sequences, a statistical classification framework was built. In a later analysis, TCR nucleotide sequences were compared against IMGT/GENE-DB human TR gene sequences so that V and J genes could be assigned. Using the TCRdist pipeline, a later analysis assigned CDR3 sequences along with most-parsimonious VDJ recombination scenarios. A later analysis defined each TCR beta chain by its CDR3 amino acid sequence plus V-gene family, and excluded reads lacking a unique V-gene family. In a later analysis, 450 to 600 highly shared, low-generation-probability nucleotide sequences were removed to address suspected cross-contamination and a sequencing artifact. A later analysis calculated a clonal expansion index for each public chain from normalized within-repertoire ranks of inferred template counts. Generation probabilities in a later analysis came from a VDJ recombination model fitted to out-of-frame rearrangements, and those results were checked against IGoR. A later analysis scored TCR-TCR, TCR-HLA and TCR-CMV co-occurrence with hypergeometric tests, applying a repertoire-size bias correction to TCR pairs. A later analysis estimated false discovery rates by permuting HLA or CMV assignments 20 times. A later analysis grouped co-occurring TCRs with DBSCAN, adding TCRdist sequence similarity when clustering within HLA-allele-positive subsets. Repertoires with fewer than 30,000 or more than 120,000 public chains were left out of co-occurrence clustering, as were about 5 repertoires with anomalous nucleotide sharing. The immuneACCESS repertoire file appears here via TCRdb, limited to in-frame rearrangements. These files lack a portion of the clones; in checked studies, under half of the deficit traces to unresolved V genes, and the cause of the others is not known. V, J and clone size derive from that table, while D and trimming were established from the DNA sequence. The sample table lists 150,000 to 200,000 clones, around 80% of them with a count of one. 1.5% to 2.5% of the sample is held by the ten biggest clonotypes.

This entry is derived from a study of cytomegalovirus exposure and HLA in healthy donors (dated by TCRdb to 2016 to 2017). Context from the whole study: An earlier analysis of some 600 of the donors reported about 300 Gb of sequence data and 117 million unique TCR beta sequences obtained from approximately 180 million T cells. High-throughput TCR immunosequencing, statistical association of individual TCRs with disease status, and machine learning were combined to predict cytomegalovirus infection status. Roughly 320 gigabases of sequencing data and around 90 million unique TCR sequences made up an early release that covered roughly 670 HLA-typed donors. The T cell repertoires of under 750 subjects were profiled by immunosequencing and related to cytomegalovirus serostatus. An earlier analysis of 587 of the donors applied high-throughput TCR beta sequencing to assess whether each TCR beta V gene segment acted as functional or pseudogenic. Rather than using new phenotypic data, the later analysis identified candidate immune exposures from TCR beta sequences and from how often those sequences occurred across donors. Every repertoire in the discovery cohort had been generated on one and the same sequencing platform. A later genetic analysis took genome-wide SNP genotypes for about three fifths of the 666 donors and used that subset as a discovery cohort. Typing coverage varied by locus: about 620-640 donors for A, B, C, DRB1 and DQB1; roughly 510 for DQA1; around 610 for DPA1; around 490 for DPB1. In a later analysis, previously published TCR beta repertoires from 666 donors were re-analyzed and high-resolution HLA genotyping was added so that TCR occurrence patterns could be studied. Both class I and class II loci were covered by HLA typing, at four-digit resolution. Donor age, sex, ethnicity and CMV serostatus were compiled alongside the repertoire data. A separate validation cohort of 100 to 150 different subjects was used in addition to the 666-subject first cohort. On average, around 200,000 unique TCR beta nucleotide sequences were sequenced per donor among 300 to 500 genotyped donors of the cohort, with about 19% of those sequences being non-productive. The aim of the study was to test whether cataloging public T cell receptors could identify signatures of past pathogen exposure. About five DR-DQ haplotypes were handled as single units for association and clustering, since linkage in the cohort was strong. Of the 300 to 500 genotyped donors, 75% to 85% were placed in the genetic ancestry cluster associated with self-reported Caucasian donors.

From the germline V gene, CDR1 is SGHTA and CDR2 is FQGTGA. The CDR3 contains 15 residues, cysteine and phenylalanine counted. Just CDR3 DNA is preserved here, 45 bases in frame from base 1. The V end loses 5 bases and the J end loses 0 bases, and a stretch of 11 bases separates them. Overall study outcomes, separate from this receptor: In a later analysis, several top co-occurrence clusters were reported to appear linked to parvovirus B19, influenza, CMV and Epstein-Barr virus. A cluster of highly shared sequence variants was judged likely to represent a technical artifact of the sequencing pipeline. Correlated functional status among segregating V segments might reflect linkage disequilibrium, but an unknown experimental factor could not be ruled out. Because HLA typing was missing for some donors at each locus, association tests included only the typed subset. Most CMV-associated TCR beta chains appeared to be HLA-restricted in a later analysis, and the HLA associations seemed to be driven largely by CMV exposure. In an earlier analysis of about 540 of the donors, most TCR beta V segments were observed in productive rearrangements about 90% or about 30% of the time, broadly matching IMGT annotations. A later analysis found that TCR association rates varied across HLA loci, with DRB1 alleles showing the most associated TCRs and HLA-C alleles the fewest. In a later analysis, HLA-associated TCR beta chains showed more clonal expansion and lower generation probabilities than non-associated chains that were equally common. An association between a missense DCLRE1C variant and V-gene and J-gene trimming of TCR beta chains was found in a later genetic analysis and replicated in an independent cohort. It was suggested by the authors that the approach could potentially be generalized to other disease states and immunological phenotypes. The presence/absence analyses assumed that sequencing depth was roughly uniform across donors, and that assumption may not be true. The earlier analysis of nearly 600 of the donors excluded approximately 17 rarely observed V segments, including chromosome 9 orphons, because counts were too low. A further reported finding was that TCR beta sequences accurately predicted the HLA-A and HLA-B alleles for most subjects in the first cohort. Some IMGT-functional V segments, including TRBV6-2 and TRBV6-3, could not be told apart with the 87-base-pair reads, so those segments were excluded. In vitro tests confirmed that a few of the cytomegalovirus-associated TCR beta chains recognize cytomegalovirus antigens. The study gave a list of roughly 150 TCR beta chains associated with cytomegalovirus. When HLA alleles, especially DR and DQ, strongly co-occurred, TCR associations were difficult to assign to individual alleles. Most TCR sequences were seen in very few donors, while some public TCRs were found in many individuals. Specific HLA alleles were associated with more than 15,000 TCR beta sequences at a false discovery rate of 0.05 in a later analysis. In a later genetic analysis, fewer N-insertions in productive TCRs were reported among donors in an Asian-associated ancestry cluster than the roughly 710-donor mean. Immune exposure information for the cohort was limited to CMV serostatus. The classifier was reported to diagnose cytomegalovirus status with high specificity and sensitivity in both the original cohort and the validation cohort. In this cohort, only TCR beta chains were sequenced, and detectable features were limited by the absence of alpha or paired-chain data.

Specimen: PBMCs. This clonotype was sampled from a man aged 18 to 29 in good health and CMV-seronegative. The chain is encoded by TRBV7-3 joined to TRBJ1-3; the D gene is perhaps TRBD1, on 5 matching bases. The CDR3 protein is CASSLQGDSGNTIYF. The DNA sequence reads TGTGCCAGCAGCCTTCAGGGCGACTCTGGAAACACCATATATTTT.